These 5 T cell receptor beta chains originate from one sample sequenced in a study of cytomegalovirus exposure and HLA in healthy donors. Produced via immunoSEQ multiplex PCR; TCRdb's table is partial and in-frame only. The table lists some 48,000 clones, 94% of them singletons, with around 7.8% in the top ten. The sequencing sample was made of PBMCs. Receptors were obtained from a young woman in good health and CMV-seropositive.

The chain employs TRBV15 and TRBJ2-3, with D tentatively TRBD1 (6 bases). Trimming removed 0 bases from V and 4 bases from J, with 20 bases in between. The CDR3 contains 18 residues. Per germline, CDR1 LNHNV and CDR2 YYDKDF (reference sequence). CDR3 sequence: CATSRDPYGQGNADTQYF. The CDR3 coding sequence is TGTGCCACCAGCAGAGACCCGTATGGCCAGGGGAACGCAGATACGCAGTATTTT.

CDR3: CASRSSGTSYEQYF. DNA for the CDR3: TGTGCCAGCAGATCGAGCGGGACTTCCTACGAGCAGTACTTC. This chain uses TRBV27 with TRBJ2-7, with 7 bases aligning to TRBD2. V lost 6 bases, J lost 1 base, and 6 bases stayed unmatched. Germline V gene data show CDR1 as MNHEY and CDR2 as SMNVEV (reference sequence). This CDR3 spans 14 amino acids.

The gene calls are TRBV27 and TRBJ1-1; D is perhaps TRBD1 (6 bases). CDR1 is MNHEY, CDR2 SMNVEV, per germline (reference sequence). V dropped 7 bases and J dropped 0 bases, with 9 bases sitting between them. There are 13 residues in the CDR3. The CDR3 reads CASKDRLNTEAFF. The CDR3 DNA reads as TGTGCCAGCAAGGACAGACTGAACACTGAAGCTTTCTTT.

V and J are TRBV30 and TRBJ2-7; the match to TRBD1 covers 7 bases. Trimming removed 2 bases from V and 4 bases from J; junction bases left unmatched: 5. CDR3 size: 13 residues. CDR1 is GTSNPN and CDR2 is SVGIG in the germline V gene (reference sequence). The CDR3 protein is CAWSRTGVYEQYF. CDR3 bases: TGTGCCTGGAGTCGCACAGGGGTGTACGAGCAGTACTTC.

The V and J genes are TRBV19 and TRBJ2-7; D perhaps matches TRBD1 (6 bases). V lost 5 bases and J lost 1, with 21 bases in between. The CDR3 loop spans 17 amino acids. Germline V gene lookup returns CDR1 LNHDA and CDR2 SQIVND (reference sequence). For the CDR3, the DNA is TGTGCCAGTAGTCGTGAGGGACAAGGGGTGGGGTCCTACGAGCAGTACTTC. This sequence encodes CASSREGQGVGSYEQYF.